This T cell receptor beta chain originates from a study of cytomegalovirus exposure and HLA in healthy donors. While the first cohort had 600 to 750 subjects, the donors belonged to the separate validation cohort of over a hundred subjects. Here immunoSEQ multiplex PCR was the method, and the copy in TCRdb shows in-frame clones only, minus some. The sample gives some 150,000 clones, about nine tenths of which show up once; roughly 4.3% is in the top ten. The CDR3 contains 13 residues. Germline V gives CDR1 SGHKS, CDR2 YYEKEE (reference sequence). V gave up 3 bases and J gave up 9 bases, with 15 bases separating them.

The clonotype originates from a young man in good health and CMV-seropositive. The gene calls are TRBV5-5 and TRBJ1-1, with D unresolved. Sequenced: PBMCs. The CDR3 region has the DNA TGTGCCAGCAGCTCCTCCGGGATAGCCAAAGCTTTCTTT. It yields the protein CASSSSGIAKAFF.